Shown below are 9 T cell receptor beta chains from a single sample sequenced in a study of OX40 agonist ivuxolimab in advanced cancers. Profiled with immunoSEQ multiplex PCR; TCRdb holds only in-frame clones, not every one. Of 100,000 or so clones listed, 90% are singletons. The starting material was CD4+ or CD8+ T cells sorted from blood, obtained in a trial of the OX40 agonist ivuxolimab. These receptors all stem from an adult with an advanced solid tumor such as melanoma, head and neck, liver or kidney cancer.

This chain uses TRBV7-8 with TRBJ2-1; TRBD2 aligns across 7 bases. V lost 0 bases to trimming and J lost 11 bases; unmatched junction nucleotides: 1. This CDR3 has 12 amino acids. Germline CDR1 SGHVS, CDR2 FQNEAQ. Here the CDR3 reads CASSLASGQQFF. The CDR3 DNA reads TGTGCCAGCAGCTTAGCTAGCGGGCAGCAGTTCTTC.

The chain combines TRBV5-4 with TRBJ1-1; weak D call: TRBD1 (5 bases). CDR1 SGHNT and CDR2 YYREEE come from the germline V gene (reference sequence). The V end lost 7 bases, the J end lost 0 bases, and 19 bases lay between the germline ends. The CDR3 loop spans 16 amino acids. In DNA, the CDR3 is TGTGCCAGCTCCCGGGGGAGGGGTCCAATGAACACTGAAGCTTTCTTT. Translated, it gives CASSRGRGPMNTEAFF.

The chain couples TRBV20-1 to TRBJ2-1; D is perhaps TRBD1 or TRBD2 (6 bases each). There are 11 residues in the CDR3. CDR1 and CDR2 (germline): DFQATT, SNEGSKA (reference sequence). V dropped 3 bases and J dropped 8 bases, with 8 bases sitting between them. The CDR3 sequence: CSARGGHEQFF. CDR3 nucleotides: TGCAGTGCTAGGGGGGGCCATGAGCAGTTCTTC.

This clone was observed a single time. The genes are TRBV19 and TRBJ1-5; D is uncertain. V lost 7 bases and J 2 bases, leaving 15 bases between the germline ends. The CDR3 has 15 residues. Germline V gene lookup returns CDR1 LNHDA and CDR2 SQIVND (reference sequence). For the CDR3, the DNA is TGTGCCAGTACCTACCACCGGTCGCGCAATCAGCCCCAGCATTTT. Amino acids: CASTYHRSRNQPQHF.

This chain connects TRBV4-1 to TRBJ2-3; TRBD1 is a possible D gene (8 bases). V was trimmed by 0 bases and J by 6 bases, leaving 16 bases between them. Germline values: CDR1 MGHRA, CDR2 YSYEKL. The CDR3 has 16 residues. The DNA for the CDR3 is TGCGCCAGCAGCCAAGATAGCACAGGGGGAGGGGATACGCAGTATTTT. As protein: CASSQDSTGGGDTQYF.

The chain combines TRBV2 with TRBJ1-3, with no clear D. Germline values: CDR1 SNHLY, CDR2 FYNNEI. Trimming cost V 6 bases and J 4 bases, with 7 bases left between them. The CDR3 is made up of 12 amino acids. In nucleotides, the CDR3 is TGTGCCAGCAGGGCTAGAGGAAACACCATATATTTT. Protein product: CASRARGNTIYF.

This chain uses TRBV6-5 with TRBJ2-1, with 15 bases fitting TRBD2. This CDR3 region has 16 residues. Germline CDR1 MNHEY, CDR2 SVGAGI. With V trimmed by 4 bases and J by 5 bases, 3 bases remained unmatched. The CDR3 loop is CASSLGLAGGDNEQFF. The CDR3 coding sequence is TGTGCCAGCAGTTTAGGACTAGCGGGAGGGGACAATGAGCAGTTCTTC.

This clone was detected only once. This sequence joins TRBV6-1 and TRBJ2-5; 8 positions agree with TRBD1. In germline, CDR1 is MNHNS, CDR2 SASEGT. Trimming cost V 6 bases and J 2 bases; bases outside gene matches: 8. CDR3 size: 15 residues. The CDR3 here is CASSLWTGPQETQYF. CDR3 bases: TGTGCCAGCAGCCTTTGGACAGGGCCTCAAGAGACCCAGTACTTC.

The rearrangement joins TRBV11-2 to TRBJ2-3, with D unclear. Germline V gene sequence: CDR1 SGHAT, CDR2 FQNNGV. This CDR3 region has 10 residues. The V gene lost 6 bases and the J gene lost 7 bases, with 5 bases spanning the gap. The CDR3 is CASSSNTQYF. In DNA, the CDR3 is TGTGCCAGCAGTTCTAATACGCAGTATTTT.